This T cell receptor (beta chain) was observed in a study of blood T cell repertoires in COVID-19. With V trimmed by 10 bases and J by 5 bases, 19 bases remained unmatched. Germline CDR1 is MGHDK and CDR2 is SYGVNS. This CDR3 spans 17 amino acids. Method: immunoSEQ multiplex PCR; TCRdb's copy keeps in-frame clones and lacks some. The sample consists of more than 200,000 clones, around 86% of them appearing once. The V gene is TRBV25-1, the J gene TRBJ2-1; TRBD2 matches 8 bases. The sequence came from a man younger than 45 in a cohort exposed to, infected with or recovered from COVID-19 (not recorded which). The specimen sequenced was PBMCs or T cells enriched from blood (not recorded which). CDR3 in DNA: TGTGCCACCTTTAGCGGGATTCGTACCACAAACCACAATGAGCAGTTCTTC. Protein product: CATFSGIRTTNHNEQFF.